This record covers a single T cell receptor (beta chain). Its specificity is unknown. TCRalpha and TCRbeta libraries used 5'RACE with constant-segment primers and UMIs. TCRdb ran MiXCR on the 5' RACE reads and lists one entry per CDR3 protein. The sample has more than 150,000 distinct CDR3 sequences; 11% are singletons. CDR1 and CDR2 from the germline V gene are DFQATT and SNEGSKA (reference sequence). With 1 base removed from V and 8 bases from J, the gap between germline ends came to 15 bases. CDR3 length equals 15 residues. This sample is part of a study of T-cell memory formation after mild COVID-19. Study-wide findings and caveats: The finding that pre-infection memory included some responding clones suggested that cross-reactive memory joined.

The source material was PBMCs or a T cell subset sorted from them (not recorded which). The receptor comes from a man aged 18 to 30 who had mild COVID-19 (a few samples of this study predate the infection). Cell type and time point are not known. J is TRBJ1-6 and V is TRBV20-1, with D maybe TRBD1 (6 bases). Written as DNA, the CDR3 is TGCAGTGCTAGAGCCCCACCACAGGGAGATTCACCCCTCCACTTT. This codes for CSARAPPQGDSPLHF.